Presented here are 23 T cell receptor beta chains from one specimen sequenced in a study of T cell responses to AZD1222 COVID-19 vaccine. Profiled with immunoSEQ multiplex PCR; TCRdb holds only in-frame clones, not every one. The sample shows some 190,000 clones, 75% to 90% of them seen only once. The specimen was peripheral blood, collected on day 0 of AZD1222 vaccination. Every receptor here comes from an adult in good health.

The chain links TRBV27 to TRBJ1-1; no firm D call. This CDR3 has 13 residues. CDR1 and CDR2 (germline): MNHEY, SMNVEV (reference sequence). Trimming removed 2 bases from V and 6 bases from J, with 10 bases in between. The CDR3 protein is CASSLRGLAEAFF. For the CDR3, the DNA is TGTGCCAGCAGTTTACGCGGGTTGGCTGAAGCTTTCTTT.

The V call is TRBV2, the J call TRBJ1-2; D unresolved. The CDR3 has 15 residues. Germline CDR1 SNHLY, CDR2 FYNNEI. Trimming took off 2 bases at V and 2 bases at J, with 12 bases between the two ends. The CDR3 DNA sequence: TGTGCCAGCAGTGAATTAGGAGGGCAGAACTATGGCTACACCTTC. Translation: CASSELGGQNYGYTF.

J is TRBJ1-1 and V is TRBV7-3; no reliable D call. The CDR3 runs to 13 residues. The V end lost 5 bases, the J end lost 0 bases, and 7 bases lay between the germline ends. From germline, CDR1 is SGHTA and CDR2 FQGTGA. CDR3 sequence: CASSRHMNTEAFF. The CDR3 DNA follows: TGTGCCAGCAGCCGCCACATGAACACTGAAGCTTTCTTT.

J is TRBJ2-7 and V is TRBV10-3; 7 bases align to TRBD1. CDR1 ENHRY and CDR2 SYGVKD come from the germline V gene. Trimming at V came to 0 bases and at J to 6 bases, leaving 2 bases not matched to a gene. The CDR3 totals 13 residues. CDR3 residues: CAISESYRGEQYF. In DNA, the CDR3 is TGTGCCATCAGTGAGTCGTACAGGGGCGAGCAGTACTTC.

The CDR3 bases are TGTGCCAGCAGTTACTCTTTTAGAGGGGGACAGCCCCAGCATTTT. This codes for CASSYSFRGGQPQHF. This sequence joins TRBV6-5 and TRBJ1-5; TRBD1 is a possible D gene (6 bases). Trimming removed 0 bases at V and 7 bases at J, with 13 bases between. Germline values: CDR1 MNHEY, CDR2 SVGAGI. The CDR3 is 15 residues long.

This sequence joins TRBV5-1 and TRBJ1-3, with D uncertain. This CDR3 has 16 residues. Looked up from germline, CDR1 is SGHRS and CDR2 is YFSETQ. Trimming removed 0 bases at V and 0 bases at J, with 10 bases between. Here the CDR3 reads CASSLVQAASGNTIYF. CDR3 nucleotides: TGCGCCAGCAGCTTGGTCCAGGCCGCCTCTGGAAACACCATATATTTT.

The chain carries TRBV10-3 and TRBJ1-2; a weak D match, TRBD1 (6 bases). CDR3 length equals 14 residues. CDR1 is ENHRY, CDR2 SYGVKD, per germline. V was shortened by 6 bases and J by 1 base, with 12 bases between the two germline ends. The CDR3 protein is CAISEDRDNYGYTF. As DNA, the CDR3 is TGTGCCATCAGCGAGGACAGAGATAACTATGGCTACACCTTC.

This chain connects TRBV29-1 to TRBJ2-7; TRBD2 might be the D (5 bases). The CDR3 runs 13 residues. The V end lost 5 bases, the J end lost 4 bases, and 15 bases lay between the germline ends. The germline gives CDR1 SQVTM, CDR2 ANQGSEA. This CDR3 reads CSVSGGSGYEQYF. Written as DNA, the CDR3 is TGCAGCGTTAGTGGTGGGAGTGGGTACGAGCAGTACTTC.

The CDR3, as DNA: TGTGCCACCAGCAGAGATCGGGCAGGGGATGAAAAACTGTTTTTT. It is translated as CATSRDRAGDEKLFF. This chain joins TRBV15 and TRBJ1-4, with a possible D match to TRBD1 (6 bases). The CDR3 covers 15 residues. V lost 0 bases and J 6 bases, leaving 11 bases between the germline ends. In germline, CDR1 is LNHNV, CDR2 YYDKDF (reference sequence).

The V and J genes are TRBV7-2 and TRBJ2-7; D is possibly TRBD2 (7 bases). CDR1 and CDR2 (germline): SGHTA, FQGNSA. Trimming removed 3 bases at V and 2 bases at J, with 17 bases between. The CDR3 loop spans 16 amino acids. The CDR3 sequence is CASSLPVGGGTYEQYF. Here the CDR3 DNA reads TGTGCCAGCAGCTTGCCGGTAGGGGGAGGGACCTACGAGCAGTACTTC.

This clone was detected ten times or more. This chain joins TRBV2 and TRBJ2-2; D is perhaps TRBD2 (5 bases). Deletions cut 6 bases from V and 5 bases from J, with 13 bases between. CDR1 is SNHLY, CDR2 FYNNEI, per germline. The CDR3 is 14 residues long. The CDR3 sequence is CASSLKGDTGELFF. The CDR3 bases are TGTGCCAGCAGCCTTAAGGGAGATACCGGGGAGCTGTTTTTT. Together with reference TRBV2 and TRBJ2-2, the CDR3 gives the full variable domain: EPEVTQTPSHQVTQMGQEVILRCVPISNHLYFYWYRQILGQKVEFLVSFYNNEISEKSEIFDDQFSVERPDGSNFTLKIRSTKLEDSAMYFCASSLKGDTGELFFGEGSRLTVL.

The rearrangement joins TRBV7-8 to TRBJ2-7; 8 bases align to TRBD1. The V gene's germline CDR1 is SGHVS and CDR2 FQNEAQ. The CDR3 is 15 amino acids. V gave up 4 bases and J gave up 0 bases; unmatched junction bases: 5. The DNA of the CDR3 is TGTGCCAGCAGCTCTACAGGGGGGCTCTCCTACGAGCAGTACTTC. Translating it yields CASSSTGGLSYEQYF. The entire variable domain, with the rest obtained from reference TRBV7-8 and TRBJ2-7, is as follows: GAGVSQSPRYKVAKRGQDVALRCDPISGHVSLFWYQQALGQGPEFLTYFQNEAQLDKSGLPSDRFFAERPEGSVSTLKIQRTQQEDSAVYLCASSSTGGLSYEQYFGPGTRLTVT.

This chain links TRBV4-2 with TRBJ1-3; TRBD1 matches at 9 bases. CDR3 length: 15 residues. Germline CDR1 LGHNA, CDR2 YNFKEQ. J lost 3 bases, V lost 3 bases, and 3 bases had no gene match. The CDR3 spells CASSHSTGGGNTIYF. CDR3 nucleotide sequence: TGTGCCAGCAGCCATTCGACAGGGGGTGGAAACACCATATATTTT.

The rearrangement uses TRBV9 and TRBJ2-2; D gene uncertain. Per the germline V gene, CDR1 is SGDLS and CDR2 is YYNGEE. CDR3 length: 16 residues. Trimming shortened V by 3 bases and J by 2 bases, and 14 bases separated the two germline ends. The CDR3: CASSARSAANTGELFF. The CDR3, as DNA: TGTGCCAGCAGCGCGCGGTCGGCTGCAAACACCGGGGAGCTGTTTTTT.

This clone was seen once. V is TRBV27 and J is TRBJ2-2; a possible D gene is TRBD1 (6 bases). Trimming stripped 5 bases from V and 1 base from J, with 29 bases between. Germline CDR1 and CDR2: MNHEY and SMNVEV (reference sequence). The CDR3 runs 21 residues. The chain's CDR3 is CASSPLSMWTAILKNTGELFF. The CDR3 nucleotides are TGTGCCAGCAGTCCCCTCTCCATGTGGACAGCTATACTTAAGAACACCGGGGAGCTGTTTTTT.

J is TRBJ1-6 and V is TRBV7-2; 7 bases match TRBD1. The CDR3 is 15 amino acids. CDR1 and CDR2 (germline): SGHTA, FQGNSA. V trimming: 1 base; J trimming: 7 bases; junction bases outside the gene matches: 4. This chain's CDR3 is CASSLGDRVNSPLHF. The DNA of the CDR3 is TGTGCCAGCAGCTTAGGTGACAGGGTCAATTCACCCCTCCACTTT.

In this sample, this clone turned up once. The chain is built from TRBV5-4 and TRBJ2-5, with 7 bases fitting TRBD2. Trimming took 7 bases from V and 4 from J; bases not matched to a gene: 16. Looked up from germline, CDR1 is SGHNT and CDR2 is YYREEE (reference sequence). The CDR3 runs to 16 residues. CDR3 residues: CASVSGGGGNGETQYF. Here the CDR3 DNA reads TGTGCCAGCGTTTCCGGCGGGGGAGGGAACGGAGAGACCCAGTACTTC.

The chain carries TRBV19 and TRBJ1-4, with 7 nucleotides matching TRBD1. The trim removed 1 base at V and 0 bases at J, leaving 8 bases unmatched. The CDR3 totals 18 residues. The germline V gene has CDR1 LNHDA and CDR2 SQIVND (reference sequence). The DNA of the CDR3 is TGTGCCAGTAGTATAGCGGCAGGGGGATCAGCAACTAATGAAAAACTGTTTTTT. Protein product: CASSIAAGGSATNEKLFF.

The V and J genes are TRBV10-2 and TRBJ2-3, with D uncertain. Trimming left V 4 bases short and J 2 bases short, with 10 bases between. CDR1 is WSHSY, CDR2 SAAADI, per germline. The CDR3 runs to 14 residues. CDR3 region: CASSADQSTDTQYF. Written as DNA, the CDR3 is TGCGCCAGCAGTGCGGACCAGTCCACAGATACGCAGTATTTT.

The CDR3: CASSFDRDANYGYTF. CDR3 nucleotide sequence: TGTGCCAGCAGCTTTGACAGGGATGCTAACTATGGCTACACCTTC. V is TRBV11-1 and J is TRBJ1-2, with TRBD1 matching 7 bases. CDR1 is SGHAT, CDR2 FQDESV, per germline (reference sequence). The CDR3 is 15 amino acids. V gave up 3 bases and J gave up 0 bases; unmatched junction bases: 4.

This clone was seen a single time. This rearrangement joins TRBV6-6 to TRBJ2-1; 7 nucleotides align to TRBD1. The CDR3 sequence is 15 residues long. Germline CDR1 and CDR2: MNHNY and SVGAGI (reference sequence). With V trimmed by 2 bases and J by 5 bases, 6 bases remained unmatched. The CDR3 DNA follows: TGTGCCAGCAGTTACGCCAGGGGGATTAACAATGAGCAGTTCTTC. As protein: CASSYARGINNEQFF.

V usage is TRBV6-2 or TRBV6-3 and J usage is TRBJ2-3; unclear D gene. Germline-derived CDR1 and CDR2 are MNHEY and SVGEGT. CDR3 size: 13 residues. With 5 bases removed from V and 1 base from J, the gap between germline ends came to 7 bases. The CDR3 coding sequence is TGTGCCAGCAGTAATCGCCGCACAGATACGCAGTATTTT. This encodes CASSNRRTDTQYF.

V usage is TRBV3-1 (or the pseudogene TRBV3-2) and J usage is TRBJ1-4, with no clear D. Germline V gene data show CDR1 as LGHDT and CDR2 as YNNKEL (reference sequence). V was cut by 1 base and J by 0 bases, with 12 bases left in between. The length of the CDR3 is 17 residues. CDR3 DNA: TGTGCCAGCAGCCAAGTGTACAGACTTTCAACTAATGAAAAACTGTTTTTT. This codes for CASSQVYRLSTNEKLFF.